This TCR beta chain was captured by sequencing in a study of blood T cell repertoires in COVID-19. The protocol was immunoSEQ multiplex PCR, while the TCRdb copy is restricted to in-frame clones and leaves out a portion. The sample lists 95,000 to 150,000 clones, around 83% occurring once. The germline gives CDR1 KGHDR, CDR2 SFDVKD. This CDR3 is built from 14 residues. V was clipped by 3 bases and J by 2 bases, with 8 bases between them. The chain employs TRBV24-1 and TRBJ2-3; TRBD2 is a possible D gene (5 bases). The origin of this receptor is a woman aged 80 or over with COVID-19, enrolled during active disease. Sample: peripheral blood. The CDR3 protein is CATSDPGVTDTQYF. The CDR3 DNA follows: TGTGCCACCAGTGATCCCGGGGTCACAGATACGCAGTATTTT.